The sample holds a few counts of the clone carrying this T cell receptor (beta chain). What it recognizes is unknown. The entry originates in a study of a mutant IDH1 vaccine in newly diagnosed glioma. At the level of the study: Antecedent treatment encompassed radiotherapy, temozolomide, or their combination; the majority received both. At week 47 came visit V13, while visit V12 had come at week 35. Study-wide points: Of the patients, about 95% had vaccine-induced immune responses. Changes to the top peripheral T cell clonotypes appeared unrelated to pseudoprogression.

There are 17 residues in the CDR3. V gave up 2 bases and J gave up 6 bases, with 17 bases separating them. CDR1 is SNHLY and CDR2 is FYNNEI in the germline V gene. Stated time point: week 35, safety follow-up. With topical imiquimod, each dose of the vaccine consisted of 300 ug of mutant IDH1 20-mer peptide. Using immunoSEQ multiplex PCR, the repertoire was profiled, and TCRdb retains in-frame clones only, with some absent. The sample carries about 41,000 clones, more than 80% recorded once. The sequence came from a man aged 40-50 years with glioma. The starting material was PBMCs, obtained from a glioma patient whose treatment included an IDH1 peptide vaccine. The V gene is TRBV2, the J gene TRBJ1-6; tentatively, D is TRBD1 (5 bases). The CDR3 spells CASSEIGKRGSNSPLHF. Written as DNA, the CDR3 is TGTGCCAGCAGTGAAATAGGGAAGCGGGGCAGTAATTCACCCCTCCACTTT. Drawing the rest from reference TRBV2 and TRBJ1-6, the complete variable domain is EPEVTQTPSHQVTQMGQEVILRCVPISNHLYFYWYRQILGQKVEFLVSFYNNEISEKSEIFDDQFSVERPDGSNFTLKIRSTKLEDSAMYFCASSEIGKRGSNSPLHFGNGTRLTVT.